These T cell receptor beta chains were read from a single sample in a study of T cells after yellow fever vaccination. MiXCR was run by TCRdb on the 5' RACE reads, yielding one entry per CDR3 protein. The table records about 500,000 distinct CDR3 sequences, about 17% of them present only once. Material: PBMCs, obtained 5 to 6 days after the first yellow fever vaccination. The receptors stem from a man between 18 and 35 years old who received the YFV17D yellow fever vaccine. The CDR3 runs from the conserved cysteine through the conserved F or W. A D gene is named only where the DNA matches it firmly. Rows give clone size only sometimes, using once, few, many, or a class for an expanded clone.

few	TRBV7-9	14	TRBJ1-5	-	TGTGCCAGCAGCTTTTCAGGGTCGCATCAGCCCCAGCATTTT	CASSFSGSHQPQHF
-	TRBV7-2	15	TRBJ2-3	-	TGTGCCAGCAGCGGCACCAGGGTCGACACAGATACGCAGTATTTT	CASSGTRVDTDTQYF
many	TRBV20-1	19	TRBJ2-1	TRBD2	TGCAGTGCTAGAGATCTAAACCCTAGCGGGGGTTCGTCCTACAATGAGCAGTTCTTC	CSARDLNPSGGSSYNEQFF
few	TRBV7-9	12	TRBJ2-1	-	TGTGCCAGCCGGAGGCTAGACAATGAGCAGTTCTTC	CASRRLDNEQFF
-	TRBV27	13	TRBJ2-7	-	TGTGCCAGCAGAAGGGGGGCCGACTACGAGCAGTACTTC	CASRRGADYEQYF
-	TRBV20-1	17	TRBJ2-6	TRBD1	TGCAGTGCTAGGCTACAGGGGGCTCCCTCTGGGGCCAACGTCCTGACTTTC	CSARLQGAPSGANVLTF
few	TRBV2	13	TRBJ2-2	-	TGTGCCAGCAGTTGGGACCCCACCGGGGAGCTGTTTTTT	CASSWDPTGELFF
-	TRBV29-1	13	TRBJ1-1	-	TGCAGCGTTGACAGGGGCAGGAACACTGAAGCTTTCTTT	CSVDRGRNTEAFF
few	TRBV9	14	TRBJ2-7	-	TGTGCCAGCAGCGCAGAGGGGGGGCTGGACGAGCAGTACTTC	CASSAEGGLDEQYF
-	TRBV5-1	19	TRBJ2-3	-	TGCGCCAGCCGGCCTCGGGGACAATTCCGACAGGAAGCTTGGAATACGCAGTATTTT	CASRPRGQFRQEAWNTQYF
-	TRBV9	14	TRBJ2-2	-	TGTGCCAGCAGCAGGACTGTTGACCCCGGGGAGCTGTTTTTT	CASSRTVDPGELFF
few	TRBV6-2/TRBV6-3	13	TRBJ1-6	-	TGTGCCAGCGGCCCCCTCGAGTGGGGGCCCCTCCACTTT	CASGPLEWGPLHF
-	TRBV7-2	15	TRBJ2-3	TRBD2	TGTGCCAGCAGCCCGGCTAGCGGGGGCACAGATACGCAGTATTTT	CASSPASGGTDTQYF
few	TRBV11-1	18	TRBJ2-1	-	TGTGCCAGCAGCCTCCGCTTTGGGGGGATCCCCCCCTACAATGAGCAGTTCTTC	CASSLRFGGIPPYNEQFF